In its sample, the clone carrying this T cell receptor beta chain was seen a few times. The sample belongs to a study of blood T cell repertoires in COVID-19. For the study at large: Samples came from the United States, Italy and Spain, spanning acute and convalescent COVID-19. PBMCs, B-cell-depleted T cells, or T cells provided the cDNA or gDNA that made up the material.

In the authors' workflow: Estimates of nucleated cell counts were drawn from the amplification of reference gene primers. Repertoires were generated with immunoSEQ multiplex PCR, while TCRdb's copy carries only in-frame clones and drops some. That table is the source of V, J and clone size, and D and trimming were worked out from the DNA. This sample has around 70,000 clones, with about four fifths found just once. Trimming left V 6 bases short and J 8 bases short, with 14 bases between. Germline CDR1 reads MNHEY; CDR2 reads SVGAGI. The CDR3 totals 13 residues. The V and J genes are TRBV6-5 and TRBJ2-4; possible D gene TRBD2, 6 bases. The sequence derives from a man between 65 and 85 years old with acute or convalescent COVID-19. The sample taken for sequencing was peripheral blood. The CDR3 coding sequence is TGTGCCAGCAGAAAGGAGGGAGGATACATTCAGTACTTC. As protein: CASRKEGGYIQYF.